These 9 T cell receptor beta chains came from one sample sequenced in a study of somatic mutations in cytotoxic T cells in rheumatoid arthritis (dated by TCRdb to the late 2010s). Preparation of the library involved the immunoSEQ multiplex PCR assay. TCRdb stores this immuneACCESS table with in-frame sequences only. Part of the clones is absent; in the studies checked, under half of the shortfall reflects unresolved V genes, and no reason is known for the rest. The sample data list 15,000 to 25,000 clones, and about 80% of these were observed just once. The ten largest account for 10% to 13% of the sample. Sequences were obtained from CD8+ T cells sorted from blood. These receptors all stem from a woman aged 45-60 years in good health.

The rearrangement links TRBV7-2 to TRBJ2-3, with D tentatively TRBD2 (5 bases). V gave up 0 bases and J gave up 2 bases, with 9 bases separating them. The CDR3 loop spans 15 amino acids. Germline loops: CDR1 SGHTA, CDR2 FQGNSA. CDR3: CASSLASGSTDTQYF. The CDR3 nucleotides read TGTGCCAGCAGCTTAGCTTCGGGGTCCACAGATACGCAGTATTTT.

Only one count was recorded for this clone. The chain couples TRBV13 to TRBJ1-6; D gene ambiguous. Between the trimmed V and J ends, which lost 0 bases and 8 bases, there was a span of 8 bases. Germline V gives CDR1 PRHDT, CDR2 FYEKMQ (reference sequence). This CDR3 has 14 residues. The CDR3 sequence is CASSLGDRDSPLHF. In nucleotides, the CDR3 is TGTGCCAGCAGCTTAGGGGACCGAGATTCACCCCTCCACTTT.

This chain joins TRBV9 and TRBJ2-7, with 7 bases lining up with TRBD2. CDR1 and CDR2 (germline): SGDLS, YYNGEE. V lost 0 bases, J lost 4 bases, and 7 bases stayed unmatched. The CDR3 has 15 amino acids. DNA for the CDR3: TGTGCCAGCAGCGTAGATGGGCTAGCGGCTTACGAGCAGTACTTC. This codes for CASSVDGLAAYEQYF.

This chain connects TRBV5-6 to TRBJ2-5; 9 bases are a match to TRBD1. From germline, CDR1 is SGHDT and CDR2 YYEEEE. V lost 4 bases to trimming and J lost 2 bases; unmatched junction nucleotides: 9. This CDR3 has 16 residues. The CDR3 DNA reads TGTGCCAGCAGCCAGGCCGGGACAGGGAGACAAGAGACCCAGTACTTC. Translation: CASSQAGTGRQETQYF.

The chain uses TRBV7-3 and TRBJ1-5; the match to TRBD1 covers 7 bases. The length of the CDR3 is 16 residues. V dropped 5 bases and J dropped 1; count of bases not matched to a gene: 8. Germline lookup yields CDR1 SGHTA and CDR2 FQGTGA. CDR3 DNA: TGTGCCAGCAGCGAAAGTGGACAGGACAGCAATCAGCCCCAGCATTTT. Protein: CASSESGQDSNQPQHF.

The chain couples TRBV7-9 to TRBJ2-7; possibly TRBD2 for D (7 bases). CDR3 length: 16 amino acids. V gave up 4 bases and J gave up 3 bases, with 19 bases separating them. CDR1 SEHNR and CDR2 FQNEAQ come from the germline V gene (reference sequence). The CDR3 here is CASSSAGARAGYEQYF. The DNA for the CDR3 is TGTGCCAGCAGCTCGGCGGGGGCTCGGGCAGGCTACGAGCAGTACTTC.

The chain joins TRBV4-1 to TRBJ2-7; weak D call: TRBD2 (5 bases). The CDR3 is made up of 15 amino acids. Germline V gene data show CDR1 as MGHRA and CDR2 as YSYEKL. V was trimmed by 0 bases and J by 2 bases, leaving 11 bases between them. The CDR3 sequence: CASSQESGNTYEQYF. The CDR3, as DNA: TGCGCCAGCAGCCAAGAGTCGGGGAATACCTACGAGCAGTACTTC.

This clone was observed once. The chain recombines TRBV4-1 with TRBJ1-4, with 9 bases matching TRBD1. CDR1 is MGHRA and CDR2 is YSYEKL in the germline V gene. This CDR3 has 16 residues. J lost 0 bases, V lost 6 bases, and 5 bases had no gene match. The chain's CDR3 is CASRLGQGATNEKLFF. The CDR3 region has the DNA TGCGCCAGCAGGCTGGGACAGGGTGCAACTAATGAAAAACTGTTTTTT.

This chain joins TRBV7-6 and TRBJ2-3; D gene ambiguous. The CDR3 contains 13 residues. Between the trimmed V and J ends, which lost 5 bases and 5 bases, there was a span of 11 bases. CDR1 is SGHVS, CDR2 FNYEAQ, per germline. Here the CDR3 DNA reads TGTGCCAGCAGCCCCAGTCTTGGAGATACGCAGTATTTT. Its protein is CASSPSLGDTQYF.